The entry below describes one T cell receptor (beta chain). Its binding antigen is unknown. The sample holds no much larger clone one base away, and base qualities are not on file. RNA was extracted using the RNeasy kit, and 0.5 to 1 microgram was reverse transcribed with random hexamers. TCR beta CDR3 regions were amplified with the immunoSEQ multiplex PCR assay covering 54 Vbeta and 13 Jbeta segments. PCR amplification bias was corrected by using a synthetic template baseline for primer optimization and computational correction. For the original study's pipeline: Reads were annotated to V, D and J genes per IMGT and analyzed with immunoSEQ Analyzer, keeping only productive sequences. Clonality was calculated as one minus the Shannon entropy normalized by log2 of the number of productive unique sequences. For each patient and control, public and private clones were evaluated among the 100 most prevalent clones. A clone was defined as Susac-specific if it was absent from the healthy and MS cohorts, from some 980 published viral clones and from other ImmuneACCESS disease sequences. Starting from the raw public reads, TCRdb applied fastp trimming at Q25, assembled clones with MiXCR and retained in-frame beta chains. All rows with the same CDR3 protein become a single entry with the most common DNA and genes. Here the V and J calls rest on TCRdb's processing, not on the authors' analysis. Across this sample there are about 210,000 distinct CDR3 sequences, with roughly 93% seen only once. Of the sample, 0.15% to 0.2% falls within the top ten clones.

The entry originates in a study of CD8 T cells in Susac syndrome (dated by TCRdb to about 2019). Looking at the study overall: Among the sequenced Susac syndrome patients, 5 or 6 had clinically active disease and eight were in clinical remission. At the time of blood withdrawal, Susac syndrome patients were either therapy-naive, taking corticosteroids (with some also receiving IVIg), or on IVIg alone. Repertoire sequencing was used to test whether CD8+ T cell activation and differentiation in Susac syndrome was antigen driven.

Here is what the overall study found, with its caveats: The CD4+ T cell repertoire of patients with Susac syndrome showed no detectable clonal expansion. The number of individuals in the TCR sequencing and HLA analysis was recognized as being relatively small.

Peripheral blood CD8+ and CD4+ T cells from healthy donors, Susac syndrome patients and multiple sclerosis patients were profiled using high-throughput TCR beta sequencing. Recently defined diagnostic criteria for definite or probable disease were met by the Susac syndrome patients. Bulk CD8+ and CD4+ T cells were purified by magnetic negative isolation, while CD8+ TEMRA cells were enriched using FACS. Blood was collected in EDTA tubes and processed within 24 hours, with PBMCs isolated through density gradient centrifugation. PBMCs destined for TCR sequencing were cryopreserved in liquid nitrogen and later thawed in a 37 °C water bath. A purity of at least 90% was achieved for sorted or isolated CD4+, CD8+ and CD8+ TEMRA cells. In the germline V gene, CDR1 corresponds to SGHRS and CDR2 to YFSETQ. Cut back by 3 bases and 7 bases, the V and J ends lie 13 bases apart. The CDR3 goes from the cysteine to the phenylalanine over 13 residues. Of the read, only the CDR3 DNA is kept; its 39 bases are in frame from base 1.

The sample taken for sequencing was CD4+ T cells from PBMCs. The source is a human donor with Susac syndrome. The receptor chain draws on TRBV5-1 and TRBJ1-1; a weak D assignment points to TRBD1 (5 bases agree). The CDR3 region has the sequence CASSSLTANEAFF. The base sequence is TGCGCCAGCAGCTCCCTGACAGCGAATGAAGCTTTCTTT.